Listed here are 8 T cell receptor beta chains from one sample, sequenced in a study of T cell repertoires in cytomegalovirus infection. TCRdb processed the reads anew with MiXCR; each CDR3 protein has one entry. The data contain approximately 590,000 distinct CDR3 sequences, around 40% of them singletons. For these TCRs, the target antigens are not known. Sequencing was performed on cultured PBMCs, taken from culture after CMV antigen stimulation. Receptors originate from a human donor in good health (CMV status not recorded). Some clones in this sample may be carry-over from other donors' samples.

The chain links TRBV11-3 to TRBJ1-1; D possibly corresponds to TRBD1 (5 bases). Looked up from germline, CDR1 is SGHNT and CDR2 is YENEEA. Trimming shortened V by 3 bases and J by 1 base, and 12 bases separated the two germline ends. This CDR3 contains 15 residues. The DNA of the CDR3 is TGTGCCAGCAGCTTGGGGGGACCCACGAACACTGAAGCTTTCTTT. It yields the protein CASSLGGPTNTEAFF.

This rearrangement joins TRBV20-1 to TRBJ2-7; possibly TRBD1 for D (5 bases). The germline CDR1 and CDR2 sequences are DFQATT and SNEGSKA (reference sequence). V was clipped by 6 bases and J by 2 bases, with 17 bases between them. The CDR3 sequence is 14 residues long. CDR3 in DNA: TGCAGTGCCATACAGGTCGCGTACCCCTACGAGCAGTACTTC. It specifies CSAIQVAYPYEQYF.

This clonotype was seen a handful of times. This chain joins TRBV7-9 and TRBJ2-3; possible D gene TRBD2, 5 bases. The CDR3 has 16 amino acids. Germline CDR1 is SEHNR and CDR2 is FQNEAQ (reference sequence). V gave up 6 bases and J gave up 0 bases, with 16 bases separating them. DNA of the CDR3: TGTGCCAGCAGACCCAACGTACGGGGTAGCACAGATACGCAGTATTTT. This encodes CASRPNVRGSTDTQYF.

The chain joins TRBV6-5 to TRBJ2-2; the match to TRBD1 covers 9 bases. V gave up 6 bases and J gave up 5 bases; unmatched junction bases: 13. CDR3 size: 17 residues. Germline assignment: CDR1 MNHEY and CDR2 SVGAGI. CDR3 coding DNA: TGTGCCAGCAGCAGGACTTCGGGACAGGGAGAGACCGGGGAGCTGTTTTTT. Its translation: CASSRTSGQGETGELFF.

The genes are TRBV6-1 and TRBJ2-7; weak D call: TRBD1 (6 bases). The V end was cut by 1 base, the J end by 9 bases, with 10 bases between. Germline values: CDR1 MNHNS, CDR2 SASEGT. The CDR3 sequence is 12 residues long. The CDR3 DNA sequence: TGTGCCAGCAGTGAAGGACAGGTTTGGCAGTACTTC. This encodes CASSEGQVWQYF.

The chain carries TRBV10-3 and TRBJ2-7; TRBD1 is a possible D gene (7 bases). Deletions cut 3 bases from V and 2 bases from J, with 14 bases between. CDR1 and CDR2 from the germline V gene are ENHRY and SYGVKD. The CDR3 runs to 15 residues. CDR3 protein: CAISDSGDRTYEQYF. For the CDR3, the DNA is TGTGCCATCAGTGACTCGGGGGACAGAACCTACGAGCAGTACTTC.

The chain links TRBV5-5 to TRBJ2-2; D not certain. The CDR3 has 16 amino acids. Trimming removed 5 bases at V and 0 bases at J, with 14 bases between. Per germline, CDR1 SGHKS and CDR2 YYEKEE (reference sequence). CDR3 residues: CASRAPPNSNTGELFF. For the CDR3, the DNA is TGTGCCAGCAGAGCCCCCCCGAACTCGAACACCGGGGAGCTGTTTTTT.

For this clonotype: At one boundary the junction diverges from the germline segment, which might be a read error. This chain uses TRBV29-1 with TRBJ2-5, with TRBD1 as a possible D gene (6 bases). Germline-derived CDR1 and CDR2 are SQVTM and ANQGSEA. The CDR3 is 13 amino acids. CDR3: CSVEDRYQETQYF. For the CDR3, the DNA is TGCAGCGTCGAAGACAGGTACCAAGAGACCCAGTACTTC.